The rows below give T cell receptor beta chains drawn from one sample of a study of blood T cell repertoires in COVID-19. This table comes from immunoSEQ multiplex PCR, and its TCRdb copy is limited to in-frame clones, with some not included. The table includes just over 650,000 clones, 75% to 90% detected once. Sample: peripheral blood. These receptors came from a woman under 30 with acute or convalescent COVID-19. Each CDR3 is given with its conserved first and last residue. A D gene is named only where the DNA matches it firmly. Clone size is not always given. Where it is, it says once, few, many or a class for expanded clones.

cdr3_aa cdr3_nt j_call d_call clone_size v_call
CASSTILNTGELFF TGCGCCAGCAGCACGATACTAAACACCGGGGAGCTGTTTTTT TRBJ2-2 - - TRBV4-1
CATSRDGRTGREKLFF TGTGCCACCAGCAGAGATGGAAGGACAGGGCGTGAAAAACTGTTTTTT TRBJ1-4 TRBD1 - TRBV15
CASSLTAGPLHF TGTGCCAGCAGCCTGACGGCCGGGCCCCTCCACTTT TRBJ1-6 - - TRBV28
CASMPGQGREQYF TGTGCCAGCATGCCGGGACAGGGACGGGAGCAGTACTTC TRBJ2-7 TRBD1 - TRBV2
CASSEVGGREQYF TGCGCCAGCAGTGAGGTGGGGGGGCGTGAGCAGTACTTC TRBJ2-7 - few TRBV10-2
CASSDSGTGSYEQYF TGTGCCAGCAGTGACAGCGGGACAGGGAGTTACGAGCAGTACTTC TRBJ2-7 TRBD1 - TRBV27
CASSHVDRNTEAFF TGTGCCAGCAGCCATGTCGACAGGAACACTGAAGCTTTCTTT TRBJ1-1 - - TRBV3-1/TRBV3-2
CASRRTGPYYEQYF TGTGCCAGCAGAAGGACAGGGCCGTATTACGAGCAGTACTTC TRBJ2-7 TRBD1 - TRBV27
CASTLNIALGTDTQYF TGCGCCAGCACCCTGAATATAGCTTTGGGCACAGATACGCAGTATTTT TRBJ2-3 - - TRBV5-1
CASSPGAGANTGELFF TGTGCCAGCAGCCCGGGTGCGGGGGCGAACACCGGGGAGCTGTTTTTT TRBJ2-2 TRBD2 - TRBV5-5
CASSYGGQISYEQYF TGTGCCAGCAGTTACGGGGGACAGATATCCTACGAGCAGTACTTC TRBJ2-7 TRBD1 - TRBV6-5
CASSLELVGELFF TGTGCCAGCAGCTTGGAGCTGGTCGGGGAGCTGTTTTTT TRBJ2-2 - - TRBV7-8
CARCLKPERDNPYEQYF TGTGCCAGATGCCTCAAACCGGAGCGGGACAATCCCTACGAGCAGTACTTC TRBJ2-7 - - TRBV5-3
CASSAEIAGALYEQYF TGTGCCAGCAGCGCAGAAATAGCGGGGGCTCTCTACGAGCAGTACTTC TRBJ2-7 TRBD2 - TRBV9
CASSHRGYEKLFF TGCGCCAGCAGCCACAGGGGCTATGAAAAACTGTTTTTT TRBJ1-4 - - TRBV4-3
CASRATGTDQETQYF TGTGCCAGCAGGGCGACCGGGACAGACCAAGAGACCCAGTACTTC TRBJ2-5 TRBD1 - TRBV2
CASSSTSGGSNEQFF TGTGCCAGCAGCTCGACTAGCGGGGGGTCCAATGAGCAGTTCTTC TRBJ2-1 TRBD2 - TRBV5-4
CASSPRGLGDYNEQFF TGTGCCAGCAGCCCCCGGGGACTAGGGGATTACAATGAGCAGTTCTTC TRBJ2-1 TRBD2 - TRBV9
CASSYGGASNTEAFF TGTGCCAGCAGTTACGGTGGGGCATCGAACACTGAAGCTTTCTTT TRBJ1-1 - - TRBV6-2/TRBV6-3
CATSDIRRGGQETQYF TGTGCCACCAGTGATATCCGGCGGGGGGGACAAGAGACCCAGTACTTC TRBJ2-5 TRBD2 once TRBV24-1
CASSGGYRGRGGYTF TGTGCCAGCAGCGGGGGTTACAGGGGGCGCGGTGGCTACACCTTC TRBJ1-2 TRBD1 - TRBV9
CASSPGQANQPQHF TGTGCCAGCTCACCGGGACAGGCAAATCAGCCCCAGCATTTT TRBJ1-5 TRBD1 - TRBV18
CATSIRGDTQYF TGTGCCACCAGCATTAGGGGTGATACGCAGTATTTT TRBJ2-3 - - TRBV15
CASRTLQGIRTYEQYF TGTGCCAGCAGGACATTACAGGGAATACGGACCTACGAGCAGTACTTC TRBJ2-7 - - TRBV11-2
CASSNNERLAGYGYTF TGTGCCAGTAGTAATAACGAGAGGTTGGCAGGGTATGGCTACACCTTC TRBJ1-2 - - TRBV19
CASSELGRGTEAFF TGTGCCAGCAGTGAACTGGGCAGGGGTACTGAAGCTTTCTTT TRBJ1-1 - - TRBV25-1
CASSVTGASYNEQFF TGTGCCAGCAGCGTTACAGGAGCCTCCTACAATGAGCAGTTCTTC TRBJ2-1 - - TRBV11-3
CASGTGGHGYTF TGCGCCAGCGGAACAGGGGGCCATGGCTACACCTTC TRBJ1-2 TRBD1 - TRBV5-1
CASSLGQGLTRSQFF TGTGCCAGCAGCTTAGGACAGGGACTCACCAGATCGCAGTTCTTC TRBJ2-1 - - TRBV7-2
CASSFTGGSEQYF TGTGCCAGCAGCTTCACAGGGGGCAGCGAGCAGTACTTC TRBJ2-7 TRBD1 - TRBV7-3
CASRIRQGYPLHF TGTGCCAGCAGAATACGACAGGGCTATCCCCTCCACTTT TRBJ1-6 TRBD1 - TRBV2
CASSLGQVGVAFF TGTGCCAGCAGCCTCGGACAGGTGGGAGTAGCTTTCTTT TRBJ1-1 TRBD1 - TRBV12-3/TRBV12-4
CASSIGSLPYEQYF TGTGCCAGTAGTATAGGGAGTCTTCCCTACGAGCAGTACTTC TRBJ2-7 - - TRBV19
CATSEQITDTQYF TGTGCCACCAGTGAACAGATCACAGATACGCAGTATTTT TRBJ2-3 - - TRBV24-1
CASSSSGGANEQFF TGTGCCAGCAGCTCCAGCGGGGGGGCCAATGAGCAGTTCTTC TRBJ2-1 TRBD2 - TRBV4-2
CASSGYTEAFF TGTGCCAGCAGTGGCTATACTGAAGCTTTCTTT TRBJ1-1 - - TRBV2
CASSSIPQGADEQFF TGTGCCAGCAGCTCCATCCCACAGGGGGCCGATGAGCAGTTCTTC TRBJ2-1 TRBD1 - TRBV11-2
CASSRTRESYNEQFF TGTGCCAGCAGTAGAACTAGGGAGTCCTACAATGAGCAGTTCTTC TRBJ2-1 - - TRBV7-2
CASSLGHYTEAFF TGTGCCAGCAGCTTGGGCCACTACACTGAAGCTTTCTTT TRBJ1-1 - - TRBV5-8
CASRRDRGYEQYF TGTGCCAGCAGAAGGGACAGGGGGTACGAGCAGTACTTC TRBJ2-7 TRBD1 once TRBV6-6
CASSSAAGYNEQFF TGTGCCAGCAGCTCCGCAGCGGGTTACAATGAGCAGTTCTTC TRBJ2-1 - - TRBV3-1/TRBV3-2
CAGYFDRGSGNTIYF TGTGCCGGGTACTTCGACAGGGGGTCTGGAAACACCATATATTTT TRBJ1-3 TRBD1 - TRBV30
CATSDIPLGSGGAGNEQFF TGTGCCACCAGTGATATACCACTCGGTAGCGGGGGGGCCGGCAATGAGCAGTTCTTC TRBJ2-1 TRBD2 - TRBV24-1
CASSSGDPETQYF TGTGCCAGCAGCTCGGGGGACCCAGAGACCCAGTACTTC TRBJ2-5 - - TRBV5-4
CASRTISGGFTDTQYF TGTGCCAGCAGGACTATTAGCGGGGGGTTCACAGATACGCAGTATTTT TRBJ2-3 TRBD2 - TRBV2
CASSQEGQSYGYTF TGTGCCAGCAGCCAAGAGGGACAGTCCTATGGCTACACCTTC TRBJ1-2 TRBD1 once TRBV13
CASSEGHGQPYQPQHF TGTGCCAGCAGTGAAGGACACGGTCAGCCTTATCAGCCCCAGCATTTT TRBJ1-5 - - TRBV6-1
CASSIGATNYGYTF TGTGCCAGTAGTATAGGGGCTACTAACTATGGCTACACCTTC TRBJ1-2 - - TRBV19
CASSDEQGGNTEAFF TGTGCCAGCAGTGACGAACAGGGGGGGAACACTGAAGCTTTCTTT TRBJ1-1 TRBD1 - TRBV6-4
CASSELIAAPMRGYTF TGTGCCAGCAGTGAATTGATCGCGGCCCCAATGAGGGGCTACACCTTC TRBJ1-2 - - TRBV2
CARYSGVEGTEAFF TGTGCCAGGTATTCAGGGGTTGAGGGCACTGAAGCTTTCTTT TRBJ1-1 - - TRBV19
CAWRGGTSGQETQYF TGTGCCTGGAGGGGGGGGACTAGCGGACAAGAGACCCAGTACTTC TRBJ2-5 TRBD2 - TRBV30